One and the same sample provided the 32 T cell receptor beta chains below, sequenced in a study of cytomegalovirus exposure and HLA in healthy donors. The assay was immunoSEQ multiplex PCR, and TCRdb's table has in-frame clones only and misses some. Among about 330,000 clones listed, roughly 88% were seen once. Sequenced input: PBMCs. These receptors all come from a woman younger than 30 in good health and CMV-seronegative.

The V and J genes are TRBV27 and TRBJ2-3; D ambiguous. Germline CDR1 reads MNHEY; CDR2 reads SMNVEV (reference sequence). The CDR3 is 13 amino acids. Trimming cost V 5 bases and J 6 bases, with 12 bases left between them. The CDR3 DNA is TGTGCCAGCAGTACTTTCCTTCGGGATACGCAGTATTTT. The encoded protein is CASSTFLRDTQYF.

The gene calls are TRBV9 and TRBJ1-2, with TRBD1 identical over 10 bases. Looked up from germline, CDR1 is SGDLS and CDR2 is YYNGEE. This CDR3 spans 15 amino acids. V lost 3 bases and J lost 4; bases outside the gene matches: 6. CDR3 protein: CASSARQGAGYGYTF. CDR3 bases: TGTGCCAGCAGCGCCAGACAGGGGGCAGGCTATGGCTACACCTTC.

This clone was seen once. The V gene is TRBV29-1, the J gene TRBJ2-3, with D possibly TRBD2 on 5 matching bases. V dropped 5 bases and J dropped 2 bases, with 11 bases sitting between them. This CDR3 contains 13 residues. CDR1 is SQVTM and CDR2 is ANQGSEA in the germline V gene. The CDR3 spells CSVRGVHTDTQYF. CDR3 in DNA: TGCAGCGTTCGGGGAGTCCACACAGATACGCAGTATTTT.

The chain links TRBV7-9 to TRBJ1-1; 7 nucleotides agree with TRBD1. J lost 1 base, V lost 5 bases, and 10 bases had no gene match. CDR1 and CDR2 (germline): SEHNR, FQNEAQ (reference sequence). The CDR3 spans 16 residues. This chain's CDR3 is CASSLPRGKGNTEAFF. CDR3 bases: TGTGCCAGCAGCCTCCCCAGGGGGAAAGGGAACACTGAAGCTTTCTTT.

This chain connects TRBV27 to TRBJ2-7; perhaps TRBD2 as D (7 bases). The CDR3 is 12 amino acids. Deletions cut 10 bases from V and 4 bases from J, with 14 bases between. The germline gives CDR1 MNHEY, CDR2 SMNVEV (reference sequence). CDR3 region: CATIRGGYEQYF. The CDR3, as DNA: TGTGCCACAATTAGGGGGGGGTACGAGCAGTACTTC.

The chain links TRBV7-6 to TRBJ2-1; TRBD1 agrees at 7 bases. Trimming took 1 base from V and 8 from J; bases not matched to a gene: 5. The germline CDR1 and CDR2 sequences are SGHVS and FNYEAQ. This CDR3 spans 14 amino acids. Here the CDR3 DNA reads TGTGCCAGCAGCTTAGGTCAGGGGGTTGATGAGCAGTTCTTC. Encoded protein: CASSLGQGVDEQFF.

The sample holds a few counts of this clone. The V call is TRBV19, the J call TRBJ1-2, with TRBD1 matching over 7 bases. The trim removed 5 bases at V and 8 bases at J, leaving 8 bases unmatched. Germline CDR1 reads LNHDA; CDR2 reads SQIVND (reference sequence). The CDR3 extends over 13 amino acids. The CDR3 is CASSVRQGTGYTF. CDR3 nucleotide sequence: TGTGCCAGTAGTGTCCGACAGGGCACGGGCTACACCTTC.

This clone has a handful of counts. The chain is built from TRBV4-2 and TRBJ2-1; 12 nucleotides line up with TRBD2. V was pared by 4 bases and J by 8 bases, with 3 bases of the junction left unmatched. The CDR3 length is 14 residues. Germline V gives CDR1 LGHNA, CDR2 YNFKEQ. This CDR3 reads CASSRLAGVDEQFF. The CDR3 bases are TGTGCCAGCAGCCGACTAGCGGGAGTGGATGAGCAGTTCTTC.

V gene TRBV2 combines with J gene TRBJ2-5, with D possibly matching TRBD2 (5 bases). The germline V and J ends were trimmed by 6 bases and 5 bases, with 13 bases remaining between them. The CDR3 loop spans 13 amino acids. CDR1 and CDR2 (germline): SNHLY, FYNNEI. Here the CDR3 reads CASRATTPETQYF. In DNA, the CDR3 is TGTGCCAGCAGGGCGACTACCCCGGAGACCCAGTACTTC. The full variable domain, rest sourced from reference TRBV2 and TRBJ2-5, is EPEVTQTPSHQVTQMGQEVILRCVPISNHLYFYWYRQILGQKVEFLVSFYNNEISEKSEIFDDQFSVERPDGSNFTLKIRSTKLEDSAMYFCASRATTPETQYFGPGTRLLVL.

This chain joins TRBV5-1 and TRBJ2-1; possibly TRBD1 for D (6 bases). V was clipped by 3 bases and J by 7 bases, with 14 bases between them. This CDR3 has 14 amino acids. CDR1 is SGHRS and CDR2 is YFSETQ in the germline V gene. The DNA of the CDR3 is TGCGCCAGCAGCTCAGCCGTGGGGGCGAATGAGCAGTTCTTC. It specifies CASSSAVGANEQFF.

The chain recombines TRBV6-5 with TRBJ2-7, with 11 bases identical to TRBD1. After removal of 9 bases from V and 6 bases from J, the junction contained 10 bases not matched to a gene. This CDR3 is 14 amino acids long. Germline-derived CDR1 and CDR2 are MNHEY and SVGAGI. DNA of the CDR3: TGTGCCAGTTCAGACCCGGGACAGGGGGGCGAGCAGTACTTC. Its protein product is CASSDPGQGGEQYF.

This chain joins TRBV6-1 and TRBJ1-4; D might be TRBD1 (5 bases). Germline values: CDR1 MNHNS, CDR2 SASEGT. V dropped 7 bases and J dropped 4 bases, with 16 bases sitting between them. CDR3 length: 15 residues. CDR3 protein: CASNIRGFGNEKLFF. CDR3 DNA sequence: TGTGCCAGCAATATTCGGGGGTTCGGTAATGAAAAACTGTTTTTT.

V and J are TRBV6-6 and TRBJ2-7; D may be TRBD2 (5 bases). Germline loops: CDR1 MNHNY, CDR2 SVGAGI (reference sequence). V was trimmed by 0 bases and J by 0 bases, leaving 6 bases between them. This CDR3 contains 14 residues. CDR3 sequence reads: CASSYSRVSYEQYF. CDR3 DNA: TGTGCCAGCAGTTACTCGAGGGTCTCCTACGAGCAGTACTTC.

For the CDR3, the DNA is TGCGCCAGCAGCTCAGCGGGGACTAGCAAGCCGTCCGGGGAGCTGTTTTTT. Amino acids: CASSSAGTSKPSGELFF. V usage is TRBV5-1 and J usage is TRBJ2-2; TRBD2 matches 9 bases. The CDR3 consists of 17 residues. CDR1 and CDR2 (germline): SGHRS, YFSETQ. The trim removed 3 bases at V and 6 bases at J, leaving 12 bases unmatched.

This clone has a handful of counts. The chain couples TRBV19 to TRBJ1-5; D unclear. Germline V CDR1 and CDR2: LNHDA, SQIVND (reference sequence). V was pared by 1 base and J by 7 bases, with 14 bases between. The CDR3 totals 15 residues. CDR3 protein: CASSIGPQWKQPQHF. The CDR3 DNA sequence: TGTGCCAGTAGTATAGGGCCACAGTGGAAGCAGCCCCAGCATTTT.

The rearrangement joins TRBV6-1 to TRBJ1-4, with D maybe TRBD1 (5 bases). V was shortened by 8 bases and J by 0 bases, with 7 bases between the two germline ends. The CDR3 extends over 13 amino acids. From germline, CDR1 is MNHNS and CDR2 SASEGT. Here the CDR3 DNA reads TGTGCCAGCGGAGGGGCAACTAATGAAAAACTGTTTTTT. As protein: CASGGATNEKLFF.

The V gene is TRBV5-8, the J gene TRBJ1-1; D uncertain. The V end was cut by 4 bases, the J end by 8 bases, with 21 bases between. The CDR3 consists of 15 residues. Looked up from germline, CDR1 is SGHTS and CDR2 is YDEGEE. In DNA form, the CDR3 reads TGTGCCAGCAGCCCAACTAGTTTGAATTTCATGGAAGCTTTCTTT. Its translation: CASSPTSLNFMEAFF.

The V and J genes are TRBV2 and TRBJ2-3; 9 nucleotides agree with TRBD1. The germline V gene encodes CDR1 SNHLY and CDR2 FYNNEI. The junction had 4 bases not matched to a gene; V was cut back by 5 bases and J by 1 base. This CDR3 spans 15 amino acids. CDR3 amino acids: CASSSGTGRTDTQYF. The CDR3 bases are TGTGCCAGCAGTTCCGGGACAGGGCGCACAGATACGCAGTATTTT.

This chain uses TRBV11-2 with TRBJ2-7; 9 bases are a match to TRBD1. The V and J ends lost 5 bases and 6 bases, in that order; junction bases with no gene match: 11. Germline V CDR1 and CDR2: SGHAT, FQNNGV. The CDR3 spans 15 residues. DNA of the CDR3: TGTGCCAGCAGCGATCTTAGGGGACAGGGAGGCGAGCAGTACTTC. It translates to CASSDLRGQGGEQYF.

On this clone: The junction shows a germline mismatch at one end, possibly a read error. This chain connects TRBV7-7 to TRBJ2-6, with D possibly matching TRBD2 (6 bases). The length of the CDR3 is 15 residues. Per the germline V gene, CDR1 is SSHAT and CDR2 is FNYEAQ (reference sequence). CDR3 amino acids: CASSSGGPGANVLTF. The CDR3 DNA is TGTGCTAGCAGCTCCGGGGGTCCTGGGGCCAACGTCCTGACTTTC.

The chain has TRBV5-4 and TRBJ2-5; D remains ambiguous. V was trimmed by 3 bases and J by 5 bases, leaving 14 bases between them. The CDR3 length is 14 residues. CDR1 and CDR2 from the germline V gene are SGHNT and YYREEE (reference sequence). CDR3 protein: CASSSTGSWETQYF. In nucleotides, the CDR3 is TGTGCCAGCAGCTCGACCGGGTCCTGGGAGACCCAGTACTTC.

The chain recombines TRBV9 with TRBJ2-7, with D hard to call. Germline loops: CDR1 SGDLS, CDR2 YYNGEE. Trimming took off 2 bases at V and 6 bases at J, with 12 bases between the two ends. The CDR3 has 13 residues. The CDR3 protein is CASSVDITSEQYF. The CDR3 nucleotides read TGTGCCAGCAGCGTTGACATCACCTCCGAGCAGTACTTC.

V and J are TRBV4-3 and TRBJ1-5, with no clear D. CDR1 and CDR2 from the germline V gene are LGHNA and YSLEER. The CDR3 runs 10 residues. Trimming shortened V by 3 bases and J by 8 bases, and 2 bases separated the two germline ends. The CDR3 DNA follows: TGCGCCAGCAGCCACGAGCCCCAGCATTTT. Amino acid sequence: CASSHEPQHF.

This clone was recorded only once. CDR3 loop: CASSDHPDIQETQYF. The CDR3 coding sequence is TGTGCCAGCAGTGACCATCCGGACATCCAAGAGACCCAGTACTTC. V and J are TRBV25-1 and TRBJ2-5; D is possibly TRBD1 (5 bases). Germline CDR1 and CDR2: MGHDK and SYGVNS. The V end lost 3 bases, the J end lost 1 base, and 12 bases lay between the germline ends. The CDR3 is 15 residues long.

About this clone: The sample has other DNA sequences that encode this CDR3 too. V is TRBV5-4 and J is TRBJ2-7; 14 positions agree with TRBD2. J gave up 3 bases and V 4 bases, and 3 bases lay outside the gene matches. The CDR3 has 15 amino acids. The germline V gene encodes CDR1 SGHNT and CDR2 YYREEE (reference sequence). The CDR3 region has the DNA TGTGCCAGCAGCGCCGGGACTAGCGGGAGCTACGAGCAGTACTTC. Residues: CASSAGTSGSYEQYF.

This clone appeared once. The rearrangement links TRBV28 to TRBJ2-7, with D possibly being TRBD2 (6 bases). Per germline, CDR1 MDHEN and CDR2 SYDVKM. This CDR3 contains 15 residues. Trimming took off 4 bases at V and 3 bases at J, with 16 bases between the two ends. In DNA, the CDR3 is TGTGCCAGCAGTTCCCTGGGGGGTACGGTCTACGAGCAGTACTTC. It yields the protein CASSSLGGTVYEQYF.

The chain employs TRBV4-2 and TRBJ2-1; D call uncertain. Trimming stripped 0 bases from V and 1 base from J, with 4 bases between. Germline values: CDR1 LGHNA, CDR2 YNFKEQ. The CDR3 loop spans 14 amino acids. The CDR3 bases are TGTGCCAGCAGCCAAGACTCTTCCTACAATGAGCAGTTCTTC. The encoded protein is CASSQDSSYNEQFF.

The V call is TRBV7-6, the J call TRBJ2-3; TRBD1 aligns across 9 bases. J gave up 2 bases and V 5 bases, and 5 bases lay outside the gene matches. The CDR3 totals 15 residues. Germline V gene data show CDR1 as SGHVS and CDR2 as FNYEAQ. The CDR3 DNA reads TGTGCCAGCAGCCCCGGGACAGGGATCACAGATACGCAGTATTTT. Amino acid sequence: CASSPGTGITDTQYF.

The rearrangement uses TRBV2 and TRBJ1-4; TRBD1 might be the D (6 bases). The CDR3 runs 15 residues. V was clipped by 4 bases and J by 5 bases, with 14 bases between them. Germline loops: CDR1 SNHLY, CDR2 FYNNEI. CDR3 sequence: CASSVQGTQNEKLFF. CDR3 nucleotide sequence: TGTGCCAGCAGTGTACAGGGCACCCAGAATGAAAAACTGTTTTTT.

The chain uses TRBV5-1 and TRBJ2-3; 7 nucleotides match TRBD1. Germline V gene lookup returns CDR1 SGHRS and CDR2 YFSETQ. The CDR3 is made up of 17 amino acids. J was trimmed by 2 bases and V by 0 bases; bases with no gene match: 9. Written as DNA, the CDR3 is TGCGCCAGCAGCTTGGTACCCTCGGGGACAGTCACAGATACGCAGTATTTT. It codes for CASSLVPSGTVTDTQYF.

This clone was counted once. J is TRBJ1-2 and V is TRBV5-6; possible D gene TRBD1, 6 bases. The CDR3 runs to 15 residues. Looked up from germline, CDR1 is SGHDT and CDR2 is YYEEEE. The V and J ends lost 0 bases and 3 bases respectively, with 12 bases between them. This CDR3 is CASSLAGGGYYGYTF. For the CDR3, the DNA is TGTGCCAGCAGCTTGGCTGGGGGCGGTTACTATGGCTACACCTTC.

The chain has TRBV19 and TRBJ1-5, with D tentatively TRBD1 (6 bases). Germline V lookup: CDR1 LNHDA, CDR2 SQIVND (reference sequence). This CDR3 contains 17 residues. V was pared by 0 bases and J by 2 bases, with 14 bases between. The CDR3 DNA follows: TGTGCCAGTAGTATAGATCAGGGGCTCGGGGGCAATCAGCCCCAGCATTTT. As protein: CASSIDQGLGGNQPQHF.